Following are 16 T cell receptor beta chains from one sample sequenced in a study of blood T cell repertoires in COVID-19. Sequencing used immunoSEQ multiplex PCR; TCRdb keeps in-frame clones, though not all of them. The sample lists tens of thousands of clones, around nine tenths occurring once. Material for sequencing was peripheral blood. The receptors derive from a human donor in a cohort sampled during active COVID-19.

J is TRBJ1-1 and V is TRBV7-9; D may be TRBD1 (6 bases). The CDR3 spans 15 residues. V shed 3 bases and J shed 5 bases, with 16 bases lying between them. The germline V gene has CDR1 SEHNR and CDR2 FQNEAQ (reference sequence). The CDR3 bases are TGTGCCAGCAGCTTTCTGTCAGGGGCGAGGACTGAAGCTTTCTTT. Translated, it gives CASSFLSGARTEAFF. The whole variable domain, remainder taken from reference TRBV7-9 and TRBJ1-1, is DTGVSQNPRHKITKRGQNVTFRCDPISEHNRLYWYRQTLGQGPEFLTYFQNEAQLEKSRLLSDRFSAERPKGSFSTLEIQRTEQGDSAMYLCASSFLSGARTEAFFGQGTRLTVV.

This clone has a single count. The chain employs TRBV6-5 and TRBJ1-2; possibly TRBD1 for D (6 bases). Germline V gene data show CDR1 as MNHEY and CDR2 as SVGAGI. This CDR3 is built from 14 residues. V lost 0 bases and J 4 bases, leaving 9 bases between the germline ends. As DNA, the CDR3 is TGTGCCAGCAGTTACTCAACAGGGCCCTATGGCTACACCTTC. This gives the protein CASSYSTGPYGYTF.

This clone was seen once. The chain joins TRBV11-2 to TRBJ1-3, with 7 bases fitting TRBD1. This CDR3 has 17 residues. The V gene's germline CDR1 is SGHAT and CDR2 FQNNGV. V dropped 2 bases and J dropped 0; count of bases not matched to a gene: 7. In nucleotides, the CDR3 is TGTGCCAGCAGCTTATGGTCCAGGGGGGACTCTGGAAACACCATATATTTT. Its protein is CASSLWSRGDSGNTIYF.

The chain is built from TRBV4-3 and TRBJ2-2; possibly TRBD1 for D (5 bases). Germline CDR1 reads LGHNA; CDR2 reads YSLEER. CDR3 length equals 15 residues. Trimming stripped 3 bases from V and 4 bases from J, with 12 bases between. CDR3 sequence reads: CASSHYRYLTGELFF. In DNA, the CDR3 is TGCGCCAGCAGCCATTACAGGTACCTCACCGGGGAGCTGTTTTTT.

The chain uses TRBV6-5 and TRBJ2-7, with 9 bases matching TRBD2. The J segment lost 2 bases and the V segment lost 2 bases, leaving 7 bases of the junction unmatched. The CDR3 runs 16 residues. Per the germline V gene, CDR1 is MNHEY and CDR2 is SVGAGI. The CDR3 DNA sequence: TGTGCCAGCAGTTACGGGGCTAGCGGGGATACCTACGAGCAGTACTTC. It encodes CASSYGASGDTYEQYF.

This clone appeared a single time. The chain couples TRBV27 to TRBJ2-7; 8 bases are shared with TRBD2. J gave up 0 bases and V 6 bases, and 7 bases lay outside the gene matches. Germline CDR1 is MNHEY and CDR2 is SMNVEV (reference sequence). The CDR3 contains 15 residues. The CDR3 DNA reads TGTGCCAGCAGGCGGAGCGGGGGCCTCTCCTACGAGCAGTACTTC. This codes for CASRRSGGLSYEQYF.

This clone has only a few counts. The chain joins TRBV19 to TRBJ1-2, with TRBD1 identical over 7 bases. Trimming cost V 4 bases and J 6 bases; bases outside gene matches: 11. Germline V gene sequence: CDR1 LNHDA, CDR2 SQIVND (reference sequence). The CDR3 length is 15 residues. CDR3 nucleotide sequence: TGTGCCAGTAGTACCAGGGGGGCGCAGGGAAATGGCTACACCTTC. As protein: CASSTRGAQGNGYTF.

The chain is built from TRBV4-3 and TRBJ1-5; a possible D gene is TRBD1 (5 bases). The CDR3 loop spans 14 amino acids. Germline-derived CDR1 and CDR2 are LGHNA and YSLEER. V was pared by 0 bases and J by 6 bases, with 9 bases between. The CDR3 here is CASSQDLRVQPQHF. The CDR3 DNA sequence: TGCGCCAGCAGCCAAGATCTCAGGGTTCAGCCCCAGCATTTT.

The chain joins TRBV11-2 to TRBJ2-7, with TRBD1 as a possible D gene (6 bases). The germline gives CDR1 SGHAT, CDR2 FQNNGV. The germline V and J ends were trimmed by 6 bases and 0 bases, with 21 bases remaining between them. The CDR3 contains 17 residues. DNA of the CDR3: TGTGCCAGCAGTCGTGCGGTGTGGGGACAAAACTCCTACGAGCAGTACTTC. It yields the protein CASSRAVWGQNSYEQYF. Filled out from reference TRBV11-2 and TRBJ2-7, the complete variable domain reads EAGVAQSPRYKIIEKRQSVAFWCNPISGHATLYWYQQILGQGPKLLIQFQNNGVVDDSQLPKDRFSAERLKGVDSTLKIQPAKLEDSAVYLCASSRAVWGQNSYEQYFGPGTRLTVT.

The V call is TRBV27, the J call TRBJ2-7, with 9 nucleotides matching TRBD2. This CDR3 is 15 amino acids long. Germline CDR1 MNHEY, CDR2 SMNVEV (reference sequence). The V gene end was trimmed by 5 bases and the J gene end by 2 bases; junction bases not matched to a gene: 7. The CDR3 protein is CASSRQRGETYEQYF. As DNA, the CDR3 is TGTGCCAGCAGTAGGCAGCGGGGGGAAACCTACGAGCAGTACTTC.

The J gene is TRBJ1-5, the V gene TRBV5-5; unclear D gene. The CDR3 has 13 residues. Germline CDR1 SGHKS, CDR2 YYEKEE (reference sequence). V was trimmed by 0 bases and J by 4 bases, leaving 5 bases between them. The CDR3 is CASSLAENQPQHF. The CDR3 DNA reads TGTGCCAGCAGCTTGGCCGAGAATCAGCCCCAGCATTTT. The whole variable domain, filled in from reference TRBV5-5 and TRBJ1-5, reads DAGVTQSPTHLIKTRGQQVTLRCSPISGHKSVSWYQQVLGQGPQFIFQYYEKEERGRGNFPDRFSARQFPNYSSELNVNALLLGDSALYLCASSLAENQPQHFGDGTRLSIL.

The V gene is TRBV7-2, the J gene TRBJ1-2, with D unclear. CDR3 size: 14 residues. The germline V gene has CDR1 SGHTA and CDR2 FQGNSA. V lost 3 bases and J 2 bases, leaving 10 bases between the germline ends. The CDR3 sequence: CASSFGPGNYGYTF. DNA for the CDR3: TGTGCCAGCAGCTTTGGACCGGGGAACTATGGCTACACCTTC.

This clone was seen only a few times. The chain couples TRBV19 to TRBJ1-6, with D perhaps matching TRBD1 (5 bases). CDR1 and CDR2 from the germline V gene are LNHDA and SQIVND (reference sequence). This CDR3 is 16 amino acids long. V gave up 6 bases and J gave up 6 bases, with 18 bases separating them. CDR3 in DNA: TGTGCCAGTAGCGTCACAGGAAGGGCCCTTAATTCACCCCTCCACTTT. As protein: CASSVTGRALNSPLHF. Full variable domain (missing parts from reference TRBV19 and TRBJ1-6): DGGITQSPKYLFRKEGQNVTLSCEQNLNHDAMYWYRQDPGQGLRLIYYSQIVNDFQKGDIAEGYSVSREKKESFPLTVTSAQKNPTAFYLCASSVTGRALNSPLHFGNGTRLTVT.

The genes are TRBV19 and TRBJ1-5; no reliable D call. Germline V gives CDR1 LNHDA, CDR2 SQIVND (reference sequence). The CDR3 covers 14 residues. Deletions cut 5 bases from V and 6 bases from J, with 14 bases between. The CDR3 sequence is CASSLTTGGQPQHF. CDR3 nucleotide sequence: TGTGCCAGTAGTCTAACGACGGGAGGTCAGCCCCAGCATTTT. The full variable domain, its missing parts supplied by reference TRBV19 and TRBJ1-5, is DGGITQSPKYLFRKEGQNVTLSCEQNLNHDAMYWYRQDPGQGLRLIYYSQIVNDFQKGDIAEGYSVSREKKESFPLTVTSAQKNPTAFYLCASSLTTGGQPQHFGDGTRLSIL.

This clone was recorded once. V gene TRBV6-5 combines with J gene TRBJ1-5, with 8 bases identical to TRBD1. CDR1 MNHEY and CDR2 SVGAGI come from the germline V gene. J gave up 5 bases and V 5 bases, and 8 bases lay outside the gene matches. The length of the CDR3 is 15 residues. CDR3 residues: CASSPTQGAYQPQHF. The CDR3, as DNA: TGTGCCAGCAGTCCTACCCAGGGGGCTTATCAGCCCCAGCATTTT.

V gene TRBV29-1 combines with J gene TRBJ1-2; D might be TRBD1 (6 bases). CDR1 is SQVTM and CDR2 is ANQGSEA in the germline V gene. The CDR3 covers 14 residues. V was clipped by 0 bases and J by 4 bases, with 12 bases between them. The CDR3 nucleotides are TGCAGCGTTGAAGAGGGGGGGCGCGGCTATGGCTACACCTTC. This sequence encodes CSVEEGGRGYGYTF.